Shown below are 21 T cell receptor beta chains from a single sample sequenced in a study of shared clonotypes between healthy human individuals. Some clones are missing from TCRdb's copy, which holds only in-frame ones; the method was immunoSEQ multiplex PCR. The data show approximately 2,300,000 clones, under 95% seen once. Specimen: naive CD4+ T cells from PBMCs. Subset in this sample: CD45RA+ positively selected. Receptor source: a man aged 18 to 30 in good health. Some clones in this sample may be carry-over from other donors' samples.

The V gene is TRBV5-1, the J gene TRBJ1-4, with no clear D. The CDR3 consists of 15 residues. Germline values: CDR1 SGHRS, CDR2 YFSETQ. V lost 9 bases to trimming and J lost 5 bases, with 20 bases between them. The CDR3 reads CATRPRVASNEKLFF. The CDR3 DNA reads TGCGCCACCCGGCCGAGGGTAGCTTCGAATGAAAAACTGTTTTTT.

Here the CDR3 reads CASSRSGQPHGYTF. CDR3 nucleotides: TGTGCCAGCAGCCGATCCGGGCAGCCCCATGGCTACACCTTC. The rearrangement uses TRBV11-1 and TRBJ1-2; D call uncertain. CDR1 is SGHAT and CDR2 is FQDESV in the germline V gene (reference sequence). This CDR3 has 14 amino acids. Deletions cut 5 bases from V and 6 bases from J, with 16 bases between.

The CDR3 loop is CASSSAIGANVLTF. The CDR3, as DNA: TGTGCCAGCTCGAGTGCTATTGGGGCCAACGTCCTGACTTTC. The chain recombines TRBV18 with TRBJ2-6, with no clear D. The CDR3 spans 14 residues. Trimming took off 6 bases at V and 3 bases at J, with 9 bases between the two ends. Germline-derived CDR1 and CDR2 are KGHSH and LQKENI. Complete variable domain (other parts from reference TRBV18 and TRBJ2-6): NAGVMQNPRHLVRRRGQEARLRCSPMKGHSHVYWYRQLPEEGLKFMVYLQKENIIDESGMPKERFSAEFPKEGPSILRIQQVVRGDSAAYFCASSSAIGANVLTFGAGSRLTVL.

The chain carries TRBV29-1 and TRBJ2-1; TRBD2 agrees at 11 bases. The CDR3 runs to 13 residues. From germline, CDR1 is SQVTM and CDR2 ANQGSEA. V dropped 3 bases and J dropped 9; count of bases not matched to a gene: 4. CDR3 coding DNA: TGCAGCGTTGAGACTAGCGGGAACAGTGAGCAGTTCTTC. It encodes CSVETSGNSEQFF.

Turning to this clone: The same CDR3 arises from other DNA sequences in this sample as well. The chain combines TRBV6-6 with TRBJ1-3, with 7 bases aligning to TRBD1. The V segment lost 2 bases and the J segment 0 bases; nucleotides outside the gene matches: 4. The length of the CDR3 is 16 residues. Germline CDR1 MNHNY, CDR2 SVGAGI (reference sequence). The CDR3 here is CASSYPGQVSGNTIYF. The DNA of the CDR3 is TGTGCCAGCAGTTACCCAGGACAGGTCTCTGGAAACACCATATATTTT.

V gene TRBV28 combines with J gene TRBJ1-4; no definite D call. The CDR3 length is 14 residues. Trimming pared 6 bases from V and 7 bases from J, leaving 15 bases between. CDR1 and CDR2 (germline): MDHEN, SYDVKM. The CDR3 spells CASRPERRSEKLFF. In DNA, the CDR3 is TGTGCCAGCAGACCCGAACGGCGAAGTGAAAAACTGTTTTTT. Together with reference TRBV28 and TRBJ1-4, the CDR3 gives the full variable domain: DVKVTQSSRYLVKRTGEKVFLECVQDMDHENMFWYRQDPGLGLRLIYFSYDVKMKEKGDIPEGYSVSREKKERFSLILESASTNQTSMYLCASRPERRSEKLFFGSGTQLSVL.

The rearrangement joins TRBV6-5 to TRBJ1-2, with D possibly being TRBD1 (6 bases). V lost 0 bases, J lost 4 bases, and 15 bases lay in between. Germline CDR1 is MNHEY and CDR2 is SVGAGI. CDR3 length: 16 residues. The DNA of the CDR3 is TGTGCCAGCAGTTACTCAGGAGGGGGGAAGGGCTATGGCTACACCTTC. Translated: CASSYSGGGKGYGYTF.

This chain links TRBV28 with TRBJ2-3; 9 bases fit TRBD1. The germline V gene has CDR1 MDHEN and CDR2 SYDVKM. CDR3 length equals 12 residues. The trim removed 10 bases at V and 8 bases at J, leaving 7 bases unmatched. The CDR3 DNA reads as TGTGCCACCATGACAGGGGGACGTACGCAGTATTTT. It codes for CATMTGGRTQYF.

CDR3 residues: CASSRQTNEQFF. CDR3 DNA: TGTGCCAGCTCTCGGCAGACGAATGAGCAGTTCTTC. This chain uses TRBV18 with TRBJ2-1, with no clear D. V was pared by 6 bases and J by 7 bases, with 10 bases between. The CDR3 runs 12 residues. CDR1 and CDR2 from the germline V gene are KGHSH and LQKENI.

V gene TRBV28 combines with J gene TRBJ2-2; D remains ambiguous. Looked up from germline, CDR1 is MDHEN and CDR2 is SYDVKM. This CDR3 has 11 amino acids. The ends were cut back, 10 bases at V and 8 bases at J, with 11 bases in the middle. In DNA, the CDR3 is TGTGCCACCAGGTATTCTGGGGAGCTGTTTTTT. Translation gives CATRYSGELFF.

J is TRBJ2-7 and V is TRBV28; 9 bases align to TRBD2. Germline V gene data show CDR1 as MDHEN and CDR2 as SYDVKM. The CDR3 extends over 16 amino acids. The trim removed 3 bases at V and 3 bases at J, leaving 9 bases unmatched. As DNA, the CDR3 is TGTGCCAGCAGTTTTCGAACCGGGACTAGCTTCTACGAGCAGTACTTC. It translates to CASSFRTGTSFYEQYF.

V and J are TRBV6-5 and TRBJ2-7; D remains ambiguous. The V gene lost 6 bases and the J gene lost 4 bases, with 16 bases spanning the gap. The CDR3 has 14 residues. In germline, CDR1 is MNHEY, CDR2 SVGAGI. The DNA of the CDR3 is TGTGCCAGCAGGCCAATGGGTGGCGGTTACGAGCAGTACTTC. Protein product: CASRPMGGGYEQYF.

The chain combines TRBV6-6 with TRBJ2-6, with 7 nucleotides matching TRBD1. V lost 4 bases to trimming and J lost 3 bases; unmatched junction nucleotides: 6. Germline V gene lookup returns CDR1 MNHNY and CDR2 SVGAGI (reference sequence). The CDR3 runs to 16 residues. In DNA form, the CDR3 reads TGTGCCAGCAGTTTCACAGGGGTTTATGGGGCCAACGTCCTGACTTTC. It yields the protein CASSFTGVYGANVLTF.

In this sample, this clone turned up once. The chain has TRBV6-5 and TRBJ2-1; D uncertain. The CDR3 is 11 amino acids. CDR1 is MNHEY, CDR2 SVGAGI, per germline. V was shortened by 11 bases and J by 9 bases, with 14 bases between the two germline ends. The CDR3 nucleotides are TGTGCCGTCCTTGGGGTGACTGAGCAGTTCTTC. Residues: CAVLGVTEQFF.

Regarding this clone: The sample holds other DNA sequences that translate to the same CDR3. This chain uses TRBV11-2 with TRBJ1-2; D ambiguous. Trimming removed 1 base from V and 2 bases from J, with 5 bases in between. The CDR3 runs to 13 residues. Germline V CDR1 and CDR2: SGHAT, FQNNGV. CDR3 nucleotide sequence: TGTGCCAGCAGCTTAGGGCCCAACTATGGCTACACCTTC. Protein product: CASSLGPNYGYTF.

DNA for the CDR3: TGTGCCAGAAGGGGCCCGACTAGCGGGAGCACAGATACGCAGTATTTT. Protein product: CARRGPTSGSTDTQYF. This chain connects TRBV2 to TRBJ2-3, with 10 bases identical to TRBD2. The CDR3 sequence is 16 residues long. The ends lost 9 bases at V and 0 bases at J; junction bases unmatched: 9. From germline, CDR1 is SNHLY and CDR2 FYNNEI.

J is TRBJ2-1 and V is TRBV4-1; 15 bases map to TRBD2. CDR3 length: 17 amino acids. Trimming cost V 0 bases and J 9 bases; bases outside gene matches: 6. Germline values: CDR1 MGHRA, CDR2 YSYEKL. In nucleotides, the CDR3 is TGCGCCAGCAGCCAAGACCGGACTAGCGGGAGGGATGGTGAGCAGTTCTTC. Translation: CASSQDRTSGRDGEQFF.

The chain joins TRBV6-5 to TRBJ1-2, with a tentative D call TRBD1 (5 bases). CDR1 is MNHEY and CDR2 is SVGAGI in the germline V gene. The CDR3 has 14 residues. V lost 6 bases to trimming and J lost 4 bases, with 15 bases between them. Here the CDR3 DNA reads TGTGCCAGCAGCGGGGCGGGCAGCCTCTATGGCTACACCTTC. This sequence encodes CASSGAGSLYGYTF.

The CDR3 region is CASSYRAATNEKLFF. The CDR3 region has the DNA TGCGCCAGCAGCTACAGGGCAGCAACTAATGAAAAACTGTTTTTT. J is TRBJ1-4 and V is TRBV5-1, with D possibly being TRBD1 (6 bases). V was cut by 3 bases and J by 0 bases, with 9 bases left in between. Per germline, CDR1 SGHRS and CDR2 YFSETQ. The CDR3 length is 15 residues.

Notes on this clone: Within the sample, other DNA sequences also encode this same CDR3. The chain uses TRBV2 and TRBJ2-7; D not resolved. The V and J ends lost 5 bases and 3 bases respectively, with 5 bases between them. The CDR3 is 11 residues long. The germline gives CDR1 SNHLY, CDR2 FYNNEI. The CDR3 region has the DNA TGTGCCAGCAGTAGAGGCTACGAGCAGTACTTC. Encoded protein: CASSRGYEQYF.

The DNA for the CDR3 is TGTGCCAGCAGTTCTGACAGGGACCATGGCTACACCTTC. This encodes CASSSDRDHGYTF. The V gene is TRBV6-1, the J gene TRBJ1-2; TRBD1 aligns across 7 bases. The germline CDR1 and CDR2 sequences are MNHNS and SASEGT. The V segment lost 5 bases and the J segment 6 bases; nucleotides outside the gene matches: 6. CDR3 length: 13 amino acids.